The 27 T cell receptor beta chains reported below all come from one sample, sequenced in a study of metastatic and nonmetastatic thyroid tumors. Patients underwent thyroid surgery, and none had received any treatment before it. Through MiXCR, TCRdb re-clonotyped the PCR reads. The sample shows about 46,000 clones, 24% of them seen only once. Sample: blood. These receptors originate from a male donor with papillary thyroid cancer or a benign thyroid nodule (not recorded which). Some clones in this sample may be carry-over from other donors' samples.

This clone has at least ten counts. The chain uses TRBV20-1 and TRBJ2-2; D remains unclear. V was trimmed by 4 bases and J by 0 bases, leaving 6 bases between them. CDR1 is DFQATT and CDR2 is SNEGSKA in the germline V gene (reference sequence). The CDR3 sequence is 13 residues long. CDR3 loop: CSANSPNTGELFF. DNA for the CDR3: TGCAGTGCTAACAGTCCGAACACCGGGGAGCTGTTTTTT.

The chain recombines TRBV11-2 with TRBJ2-7; 8 bases line up with TRBD2. Germline lookup yields CDR1 SGHAT and CDR2 FQNNGV. V shed 4 bases, J shed 3 bases, and the junction held 11 bases outside the gene matches. The CDR3 runs to 16 residues. The CDR3 DNA is TGTGCCAGCAGCTCGCCTAGCACTAGCGGCAGCTACGAGCAGTACTTC. Translated, it gives CASSSPSTSGSYEQYF.

Comment on this clone: A junction end diverges from the germline sequence, so it may reflect a read error. The gene calls are TRBV2 and TRBJ2-7, with D perhaps assigned TRBD1 or TRBD2 (5 bases each). The germline V gene encodes CDR1 SNHLY and CDR2 FYNNEI. This CDR3 comprises 12 residues. The CDR3 is CASKGTGYEQYF. The CDR3 DNA is TGTGCAAGCAAGGGGACGGGCTACGAGCAGTACTTC. The full variable domain, its missing parts supplied by reference TRBV2 and TRBJ2-7, is EPEVTQTPSHQVTQMGQEVILRCVPISNHLYFYWYRQILGQKVEFLVSFYNNEISEKSEIFDDQFSVERPDGSNFTLKIRSTKLEDSAMYFCASKGTGYEQYFGPGTRLTVT.

The genes are TRBV18 and TRBJ2-7; TRBD2 matches 7 bases. The CDR3 extends over 15 amino acids. Germline assignment: CDR1 KGHSH and CDR2 LQKENI. Unmatched junction bases numbered 7, after V lost 3 bases and J lost 2 bases. CDR3 nucleotides: TGTGCCAGCTCACCGACCCTAGCGGTTACCTACGAGCAGTACTTC. This encodes CASSPTLAVTYEQYF. The full variable domain, in which reference TRBV18 and TRBJ2-7 provide the parts outside the CDR3, is NAGVMQNPRHLVRRRGQEARLRCSPMKGHSHVYWYRQLPEEGLKFMVYLQKENIIDESGMPKERFSAEFPKEGPSILRIQQVVRGDSAAYFCASSPTLAVTYEQYFGPGTRLTVT.

This clone was seen more than once but under ten times. The chain employs TRBV2 and TRBJ2-7; D remains unclear. There are 15 residues in the CDR3. Germline lookup yields CDR1 SNHLY and CDR2 FYNNEI. Trimming left V 6 bases short and J 0 bases short, with 15 bases between. Here the CDR3 reads CASRGIAGDSYEQYF. In nucleotides, the CDR3 is TGTGCCAGCAGGGGAATCGCAGGTGACTCCTACGAGCAGTACTTC. Supplemented by reference TRBV2 and TRBJ2-7, the full variable domain reads EPEVTQTPSHQVTQMGQEVILRCVPISNHLYFYWYRQILGQKVEFLVSFYNNEISEKSEIFDDQFSVERPDGSNFTLKIRSTKLEDSAMYFCASRGIAGDSYEQYFGPGTRLTVT.

At least ten counts were recorded for this clone. The CDR3 DNA is TGTGCCAGCAGTGACCCCCCGGGGACAACGGGAGAGCAGTACTTC. Translation: CASSDPPGTTGEQYF. The rearrangement uses TRBV25-1 and TRBJ2-7; possibly TRBD1 for D (6 bases). The CDR3 contains 15 residues. Germline lookup yields CDR1 MGHDK and CDR2 SYGVNS. The V and J ends lost 3 bases and 7 bases respectively, with 19 bases between them.

This clone showed up many times. This chain links TRBV2 with TRBJ2-7; D is undetermined. Germline CDR1 reads SNHLY; CDR2 reads FYNNEI. The V gene lost 5 bases and the J gene lost 3 bases, with 11 bases spanning the gap. The CDR3 runs to 13 residues. The CDR3 sequence is CASSNSELYEQYF. CDR3 nucleotide sequence: TGTGCCAGCAGTAACAGTGAGCTCTACGAGCAGTACTTC.

This clone was recorded many times. J is TRBJ1-1 and V is TRBV27; 12 nucleotides align to TRBD1. CDR3 length equals 14 residues. Trimming removed 6 bases from V and 7 bases from J; junction bases left unmatched: 6. The germline V gene has CDR1 MNHEY and CDR2 SMNVEV (reference sequence). CDR3 sequence: CASRGDRGLGEAFF. CDR3 sequence (DNA): TGTGCCAGCAGGGGGGACAGGGGGCTTGGTGAAGCTTTCTTT.

This clone was counted ten times or more. V is TRBV5-6 and J is TRBJ1-5, with D possibly being TRBD1 (5 bases). Per germline, CDR1 SGHDT and CDR2 YYEEEE. V lost 5 bases and J lost 6, with 21 bases in between. This CDR3 comprises 16 residues. CDR3 amino acids: CASSFSGASPGQPQHF. The CDR3 region has the DNA TGTGCCAGCAGTTTCTCTGGGGCCAGCCCCGGTCAGCCCCAGCATTTT.

This clone was counted ten times or more. Other DNA sequences in this specimen translate into the identical CDR3. The chain employs TRBV2 and TRBJ2-5; possibly TRBD2 for D (5 bases). The CDR3 has 14 amino acids. Germline V gives CDR1 SNHLY, CDR2 FYNNEI. Trimming took 5 bases from V and 3 from J, leaving 13 bases between them. The CDR3 DNA is TGTGCCAGCAGTAAGGAGGTGGGGAAAGAGACCCAGTACTTC. This translates into CASSKEVGKETQYF.

Only a few counts were recorded for this clone. The V call is TRBV29-1, the J call TRBJ2-7; D is uncertain. CDR3 length: 12 amino acids. The V end lost 8 bases, the J end lost 3 bases, and 14 bases lay between the germline ends. Germline-derived CDR1 and CDR2 are SQVTM and ANQGSEA. For the CDR3, the DNA is TGCAGCATAAGAGGAGTCGGCTACGAGCAGTACTTC. Its translation: CSIRGVGYEQYF.

V usage is TRBV27 and J usage is TRBJ2-6, with D perhaps TRBD2 (6 bases). V dropped 8 bases and J dropped 0 bases, with 8 bases sitting between them. The CDR3 sequence is 14 residues long. Germline V gives CDR1 MNHEY, CDR2 SMNVEV (reference sequence). The CDR3 region has the DNA TGTGCCAGCGGAGGGGACTCTGGGGCCAACGTCCTGACTTTC. Protein sequence: CASGGDSGANVLTF.

In its sample, this clone was seen many times. The rearrangement uses TRBV5-1 and TRBJ2-7; D perhaps matches TRBD2 (5 bases). Germline loops: CDR1 SGHRS, CDR2 YFSETQ. The CDR3 runs to 16 residues. The germline V and J ends were trimmed by 4 bases and 6 bases, with 23 bases remaining between them. The DNA of the CDR3 is TGCGCCAGCAGCCCCCGTCCCGGGAAGTTAAGCTCCGAGCAGTACTTC. Its protein is CASSPRPGKLSSEQYF.

The CDR3 DNA reads as TGCGCCAGCAGCTTGGGACTAGCGGGGGCCGAATCCTACGAGCAGTACTTC. It yields the protein CASSLGLAGAESYEQYF. This sequence joins TRBV5-1 and TRBJ2-7; 12 nucleotides match TRBD2. The ends lost 0 bases at V and 1 base at J; junction bases unmatched: 5. CDR3 length equals 17 residues. Germline lookup yields CDR1 SGHRS and CDR2 YFSETQ.

The table lists this clone with many counts. V and J are TRBV19 and TRBJ1-2; D is unresolved. Trimming cost V 3 bases and J 4 bases, with 9 bases left between them. CDR1 is LNHDA and CDR2 is SQIVND in the germline V gene (reference sequence). The CDR3 runs to 13 residues. CDR3 sequence reads: CASSIPSVYGYTF. Here the CDR3 DNA reads TGTGCCAGTAGTATCCCGTCTGTCTATGGCTACACCTTC. The full variable domain, rest sourced from reference TRBV19 and TRBJ1-2, is DGGITQSPKYLFRKEGQNVTLSCEQNLNHDAMYWYRQDPGQGLRLIYYSQIVNDFQKGDIAEGYSVSREKKESFPLTVTSAQKNPTAFYLCASSIPSVYGYTFGSGTRLTVV.

This clone was seen repeatedly, ten times or more. CDR3 nucleotide sequence: TGTGCCAGCAGCTCGACCAGGGCAGATACGCAGTATTTT. Translating gives CASSSTRADTQYF. The V and J genes are TRBV7-2 and TRBJ2-3, with TRBD1 as a possible D gene (5 bases). CDR1 and CDR2 (germline): SGHTA, FQGNSA. Trimming stripped 4 bases from V and 4 bases from J, with 9 bases between. The CDR3 runs 13 residues.

This clone was observed many times. The V gene is TRBV27, the J gene TRBJ2-7; D is possibly TRBD2 (5 bases). Trimming shortened V by 1 base and J by 0 bases, and 13 bases separated the two germline ends. The CDR3 totals 16 residues. Germline-derived CDR1 and CDR2 are MNHEY and SMNVEV (reference sequence). This CDR3 reads CASSLYPGWSSYEQYF. CDR3 nucleotide sequence: TGTGCCAGCAGTTTATACCCGGGATGGAGCTCCTACGAGCAGTACTTC.

This clone was detected many times. The genes are TRBV5-6 and TRBJ1-1; TRBD1 matches 8 bases. The CDR3 length is 17 residues. After removal of 3 bases from V and 2 bases from J, the junction contained 12 bases not matched to a gene. Germline V gene data show CDR1 as SGHDT and CDR2 as YYEEEE. CDR3 amino acids: CASSSTGAEWENTEAFF. CDR3 bases: TGTGCCAGCAGCTCGACAGGGGCCGAGTGGGAAAACACTGAAGCTTTCTTT.

The CDR3 nucleotides read TGCAGCGTTGATGGGGAGGGACAGGGGGCCTATGGCTACACCTTC. This gives the protein CSVDGEGQGAYGYTF. The chain has TRBV29-1 and TRBJ1-2; 12 nucleotides match TRBD1. V lost 3 bases, J lost 4 bases, and 6 bases stayed unmatched. CDR3 length: 15 amino acids. Germline lookup yields CDR1 SQVTM and CDR2 ANQGSEA.

The CDR3 DNA sequence: TGTGCCTGGAGTTCGGGCCGAGGACAGTTTCGGGGGCAGTACTTC. It yields the protein CAWSSGRGQFRGQYF. The chain employs TRBV30 and TRBJ2-7, with D possibly TRBD1 on 6 matching bases. The germline V gene encodes CDR1 GTSNPN and CDR2 SVGIG (reference sequence). The V end lost 2 bases, the J end lost 9 bases, and 23 bases lay between the germline ends. This CDR3 spans 15 amino acids.

This clone was detected only once. The V and J genes are TRBV20-1 and TRBJ2-5, with a tentative D call TRBD2 (5 bases). The CDR3 runs to 13 residues. The germline V gene encodes CDR1 DFQATT and CDR2 SNEGSKA (reference sequence). The V and J ends lost 0 bases and 3 bases respectively, with 8 bases between them. The CDR3 is CSARDGREETQYF. CDR3 bases: TGCAGTGCTAGAGATGGGCGGGAAGAGACCCAGTACTTC.

The chain couples TRBV4-1 to TRBJ1-2, with 7 positions matching TRBD1. V trimming: 5 bases; J trimming: 2 bases; junction bases outside the gene matches: 11. CDR1 is MGHRA, CDR2 YSYEKL, per germline. The CDR3 is 16 residues long. The chain's CDR3 is CASSLYRDRGNYGYTF. The CDR3 nucleotides read TGCGCCAGCAGCTTATACCGGGACAGAGGAAACTATGGCTACACCTTC.

This clone was recorded at least ten times. The chain links TRBV4-1 to TRBJ1-1; D is ambiguous. The CDR3 totals 16 residues. Trimming shortened V by 0 bases and J by 3 bases, and 14 bases separated the two germline ends. Germline loops: CDR1 MGHRA, CDR2 YSYEKL. The CDR3 reads CASSQDPGQSYTEAFF. CDR3 DNA: TGCGCCAGCAGCCAAGATCCGGGTCAATCCTACACTGAAGCTTTCTTT.

The genes are TRBV5-4 and TRBJ1-2, with a tentative D call TRBD1 (5 bases). The CDR3 consists of 17 residues. V dropped 0 bases and J dropped 8 bases, with 23 bases sitting between them. Germline V gene data show CDR1 as SGHNT and CDR2 as YYREEE (reference sequence). CDR3 nucleotides: TGTGCCAGCAGCTTGGGGGGTTCTGGACACCCCGTTGGGGGCTACACCTTC. Amino acid sequence: CASSLGGSGHPVGGYTF. The variable domain in full, with the rest retrieved from reference TRBV5-4 and TRBJ1-2, is ETGVTQSPTHLIKTRGQQVTLRCSSQSGHNTVSWYQQALGQGPQFIFQYYREEENGRGNFPPRFSGLQFPNYSSELNVNALELDDSALYLCASSLGGSGHPVGGYTFGSGTRLTVV.

This clone was detected many times. V and J are TRBV20-1 and TRBJ2-6; perhaps TRBD1 as D (6 bases). This CDR3 has 17 amino acids. V dropped 5 bases and J dropped 0 bases, with 17 bases sitting between them. Germline CDR1 and CDR2: DFQATT and SNEGSKA (reference sequence). The CDR3 is CSAGVGTSSSGANVLTF. As DNA, the CDR3 is TGCAGTGCTGGCGTCGGGACATCTTCCTCTGGGGCCAACGTCCTGACTTTC.

There are many counts of this clone. The chain couples TRBV2 to TRBJ2-2; D might be TRBD2 (6 bases). There are 14 residues in the CDR3. Germline CDR1 and CDR2: SNHLY and FYNNEI. The V end lost 11 bases, the J end lost 4 bases, and 17 bases lay between the germline ends. CDR3 amino acids: CAATREVVTGELFF. Here the CDR3 DNA reads TGTGCCGCGACCAGGGAGGTGGTCACCGGGGAGCTGTTTTTT.

This clone was counted a few times. The rearrangement joins TRBV27 to TRBJ2-7; D is uncertain. Trimming removed 7 bases from V and 0 bases from J, with 13 bases in between. Germline CDR1 is MNHEY and CDR2 is SMNVEV (reference sequence). The CDR3 consists of 14 residues. This CDR3 reads CASKKSRDSYEQYF. For the CDR3, the DNA is TGTGCCAGCAAGAAGTCTAGAGACTCCTACGAGCAGTACTTC.